These 10 T cell receptor beta chains originate from one sample sequenced in a study of identical twins (dated by TCRdb to 2016 to 2018). Library preparation was by 5' RACE. The sample was run on an Illumina HiSeq 2000. Clones were called with MiXCR by TCRdb after fastp trimmed the public reads at Q25, and only in-frame beta chains were retained. Rows are combined by CDR3 protein, so each entry shows the most common genes and DNA. The sample has 240,000 or so distinct CDR3 sequences on record, 5.5% to 7% of them singletons. In total, the top ten clones hold 3.6% of the sample. The same data also went into a second study, on yellow fever vaccine responses in identical twins.

Material for sequencing was memory (CD45RO+) T cells sorted from blood. The label giving this sample's cell subset or site can be read as: CD45RO+ enriched T cells. These receptors all stem from a woman aged 18-29 years in good health.

The J gene is TRBJ2-3, the V gene TRBV19; the match to TRBD1 covers 9 bases. V lost 4 bases and J lost 2; bases outside the gene matches: 7. Germline V gene data show CDR1 as LNHDA and CDR2 as SQIVND (reference sequence). The CDR3 covers 16 residues. The DNA for the CDR3 is TGTGCCAGTAGTACTCCCGGGACAGGGTTCACAGATACGCAGTATTTT. It specifies CASSTPGTGFTDTQYF.

The chain employs TRBV25-1 and TRBJ2-2; D is ambiguous. The germline V gene has CDR1 MGHDK and CDR2 SYGVNS. This CDR3 region has 15 residues. V was trimmed by 4 bases and J by 1 base, leaving 10 bases between them. CDR3 bases: TGTGCCAGCAGTGCGGAGCAGCAGAACACCGGGGAGCTGTTTTTT. This encodes CASSAEQQNTGELFF.

The chain is built from TRBV7-8 and TRBJ2-5, with D maybe TRBD1 (6 bases). The CDR3 spans 14 residues. In germline, CDR1 is SGHVS, CDR2 FQNEAQ. The ends were cut back, 2 bases at V and 4 bases at J, with 11 bases in the middle. The CDR3 sequence is CASSLSWGRETQYF. The CDR3 nucleotides read TGTGCCAGCAGCTTAAGCTGGGGGCGAGAGACCCAGTACTTC.

The rearrangement links TRBV12-3 or TRBV12-4 to TRBJ2-1, with D tentatively TRBD1 (5 bases). The CDR3 consists of 16 residues. V was shortened by 6 bases and J by 4 bases, with 19 bases between the two germline ends. For the CDR3, the DNA is TGTGCCAGCAGCCCTCTTCGGCAGGGCTGGTACAATGAGCAGTTCTTC. Translated, it gives CASSPLRQGWYNEQFF.

The V and J genes are TRBV13 and TRBJ2-1, with TRBD1 matching over 9 bases. Germline trimming cut 4 bases from V and 7 bases from J; bases unmatched to any gene: 2. Germline CDR1 and CDR2: PRHDT and FYEKMQ (reference sequence). This CDR3 comprises 13 residues. CDR3 coding DNA: TGTGCCAGCAGCTCCGACAGGGGGAATGAGCAGTTCTTC. The encoded protein is CASSSDRGNEQFF.

This clonotype has a handful of counts. This rearrangement joins TRBV6-2 or TRBV6-3 to TRBJ1-1; TRBD1 is a possible D gene (5 bases). The CDR3 runs to 15 residues. With 6 bases removed from V and 0 bases from J, the gap between germline ends came to 14 bases. Per the germline V gene, CDR1 is MNHEY and CDR2 is SVGEGT. The CDR3 protein is CASRPLDRLNTEAFF. In DNA form, the CDR3 reads TGTGCCAGCAGACCCCTAGACAGACTGAACACTGAAGCTTTCTTT.

This clonotype was counted between two and nine times. The CDR3 coding sequence is TGTGCCAGCAGCGCCCGGACTAGCGGGAGCTCCTACAATGAGCAGTTCTTC. Amino acid sequence: CASSARTSGSSYNEQFF. V gene TRBV7-3 combines with J gene TRBJ2-1, with TRBD2 identical over 13 bases. Germline V gene data show CDR1 as SGHTA and CDR2 as FQGTGA. Germline trimming cut 5 bases from V and 0 bases from J; bases unmatched to any gene: 4. The CDR3 is 17 amino acids.

A few counts support this clonotype. The chain joins TRBV3-1 to TRBJ2-7, with 11 bases that match TRBD2. This CDR3 has 16 amino acids. With V trimmed by 5 bases and J by 0 bases, 6 bases remained unmatched. The germline gives CDR1 LGHDT, CDR2 YNNKEL (reference sequence). The CDR3 coding sequence is TGTGCCAGCAGCGCGACTAGCGGGACTATCTCCTACGAGCAGTACTTC. It is translated as CASSATSGTISYEQYF.

The V call is TRBV6-1, the J call TRBJ1-5; 8 bases agree with TRBD1. J was trimmed by 0 bases and V by 5 bases; bases with no gene match: 3. The germline V gene encodes CDR1 MNHNS and CDR2 SASEGT. This CDR3 contains 15 residues. CDR3 sequence (DNA): TGTGCCAGCAGTAGGGACAGGTTTAGCAATCAGCCCCAGCATTTT. This gives the protein CASSRDRFSNQPQHF.

The chain uses TRBV2 and TRBJ2-7, with D hard to call. Germline values: CDR1 SNHLY, CDR2 FYNNEI. This CDR3 has 14 residues. The V end lost 7 bases, the J end lost 3 bases, and 16 bases lay between the germline ends. The CDR3 reads CASMESIANYEQYF. The CDR3 DNA reads as TGTGCCAGCATGGAGTCAATCGCTAACTACGAGCAGTACTTC. Supplemented by reference TRBV2 and TRBJ2-7, the full variable domain reads EPEVTQTPSHQVTQMGQEVILRCVPISNHLYFYWYRQILGQKVEFLVSFYNNEISEKSEIFDDQFSVERPDGSNFTLKIRSTKLEDSAMYFCASMESIANYEQYFGPGTRLTVT.